This record covers a single T cell receptor (beta chain). Its target is not known. Healthy bone marrow donors supplied every sample. This entry is derived from a study of cytomegalovirus exposure and HLA in healthy donors. Study-level points and caveats: CMV antigen specificity of a few CMV-associated chains was confirmed in vitro. In an earlier analysis, productive rearrangement rates for most beta V segments clustered near 87% or 30%.

PCR employed 60 Vbeta and 13 Jbeta primers. Per the original data handling: As a later analysis found, there were approximately 80 million unique TCR beta chains, of which around 9.9 million were shared. Clones were sequenced by immunoSEQ multiplex PCR, and TCRdb holds only the in-frame ones, with some missing. V and J calls and clone size are copied from that table; D and trimming were computed from the DNA. Recorded for this sample: 150,000 or so clones. Material for sequencing was PBMCs. The receptor was isolated from a woman aged 40 to 49 in good health and CMV-seropositive.

CDR3 sequence (DNA): TGTGCCAGCAGCCCTCAGGGACAGGGGTACAATGAGCAGTTCTTC. Protein sequence: CASSPQGQGYNEQFF. V and J are TRBV9 and TRBJ2-1; TRBD1 matches 10 bases. The CDR3 loop spans 15 amino acids. From germline, CDR1 is SGDLS and CDR2 YYNGEE. Trimming at V came to 4 bases and at J to 4 bases, leaving 5 bases not matched to a gene.